Included here is one TCR beta chain sequence, with context. Its antigen specificity is not known. No qualities accompany the bases; no much larger clone lies one base away. The data derive from a study of blood T cells in healthy people across ages (dated by TCRdb to the mid-2010s). For the study in its entirety: In model experiments, template switching captured roughly one uniquely barcoded TCR beta cDNA molecule for every two T cells. Using deep sequencing normalized with unique cDNA molecular identifiers, the study measured how TCR beta repertoire diversity changes with age. The donors were divided into four age groups: young (average around 17 years), middle-aged (under 40), aged (approximately 62) and long-lived (about 84). To avoid experimental bias, donors of different ages were randomly spread across the sequencing lanes. Using the same blood draw, the study looked at two additional independent replicas of 1 million unique cDNA reads for two donors, one aged 18 to 30 and the other aged 80 or older. Points the paper makes about the study in general: Estimates of total diversity based on one million sequenced T cells were considered lower bounds and underestimates. Observed TCR beta diversity per million T cells fell roughly linearly with age, and a significant reduction was already apparent by age around 40. The percentage of naive T cells measured by flow cytometry correlated strongly with observed TCR beta diversity. The long-lived group showed more naive CD4+ T cells, fewer expanded clones and increased TCR diversity than the aged group, suggesting age selection. The CMV infection status of donors was not known, potentially confounding age-related changes in expanded clonotypes. Conclusive comparison of naive and antigen-experienced compartments was prevented by the profiling of bulk unsorted PBMCs.

The donors were a few dozen Caucasian individuals from Russia, aged roughly 6 to 100 years, who were systemically healthy. About 9.1 milliliters of peripheral blood were collected from each donor into EDTA-treated Vacutainer tubes. PBMCs were isolated by Ficoll-Paque density-gradient centrifugation, with at least 7 million obtained per sample. Trizol reagent was used to extract total RNA from the PBMCs, yielding at least 6 micrograms per sample. For every donor, an aliquot of PBMCs went through flow cytometry to measure the percentages of naive CD45RAhigh/CD27high T cells. The library was obtained by 5' RACE. The sequencer listed for this sample is Illumina HiSeq 2500. The second PCR ran for roughly 7 to 11 cycles and used a J-beta primer mix along with a sample-barcoded 5' primer. A template-switch 5' adaptor carrying 12 random nucleotides introduced a unique molecular identifier onto each TCR beta cDNA molecule. Each sample yielded at least 3 million CDR3-containing paired-end reads. The Mint cDNA synthesis kit, primed by a TRBC-specific oligonucleotide, was used to synthesize first-strand cDNA from all RNA. Following uracil-DNA glycosylase treatment, all cDNA underwent a first 18-cycle PCR with the universal primers M1SS and BC2_uni_R. The authors' pipeline ran thus. Normalization of each sample was performed by random selection of 1 million high-quality reads, each carrying a distinct molecular identifier. Reads sharing molecular identifiers were discarded rather than binned into consensus sequences. MiTCR, set to a Q25 quality threshold and the strictest error-elimination algorithm, was used for CDR3 identification, clonotype clustering and error correction. A nonparametric unseen species model with Euler transformation was used to estimate lower-bound total TCR beta diversity. TCRdb reran the public reads through fastp at Q25 and MiXCR, keeping productive beta chains. When rows share a CDR3 protein, they turn into one entry using the most common DNA and genes. TCRdb, not the authors, supplied the V and J calls. The sample table records 650,000 to 900,000 distinct CDR3 sequences; under 80% of these occur just once. Jointly, the top ten make up roughly a quarter of the sample.

From the cysteine through the phenylalanine, the CDR3 covers 14 amino acids. The sequence is cut down to CDR3 DNA, 42 bases in frame from base 1. Sequences DFQATT (CDR1) and SNEGSKA (CDR2) are obtained from the germline V gene (reference sequence). V is cut by 1 base and J by 4 bases, and the space between the germline ends is 12 bases. Sequencing input: blood. This receptor chain uses TRBV20-1 and TRBJ2-3, with a tentative D gene TRBD2 over 5 matching bases. The sequence was obtained from a man aged 25-45 years in good health. The nucleotide sequence reads as follows: TGCAGTGCTAGAGTAAGCGGTCGCCCAGATACGCAGTATTTT. Translation gives CSARVSGRPDTQYF.